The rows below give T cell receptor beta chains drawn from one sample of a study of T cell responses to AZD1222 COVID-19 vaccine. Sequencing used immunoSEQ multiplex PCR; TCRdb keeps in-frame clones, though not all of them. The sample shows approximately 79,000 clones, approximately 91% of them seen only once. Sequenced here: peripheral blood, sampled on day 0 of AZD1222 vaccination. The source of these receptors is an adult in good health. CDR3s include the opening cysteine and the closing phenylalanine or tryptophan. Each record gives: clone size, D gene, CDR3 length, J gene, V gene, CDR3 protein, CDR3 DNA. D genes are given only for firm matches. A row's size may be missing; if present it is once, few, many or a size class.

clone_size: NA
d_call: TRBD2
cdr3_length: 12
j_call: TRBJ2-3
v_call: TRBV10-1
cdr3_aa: CDRAGGLHTQYF
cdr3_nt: TGCGACCGAGCGGGAGGACTTCATACGCAGTATTTT

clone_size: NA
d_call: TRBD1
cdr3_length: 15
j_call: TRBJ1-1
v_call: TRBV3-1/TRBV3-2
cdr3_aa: CASSPWDRGGTEAFF
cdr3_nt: TGTGCCAGCAGCCCGTGGGACAGGGGGGGCACTGAAGCTTTCTTT

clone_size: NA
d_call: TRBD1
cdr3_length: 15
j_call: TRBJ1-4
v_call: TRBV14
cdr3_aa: CASSPETGVNEKLFF
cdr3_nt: TGTGCCAGCAGCCCTGAGACAGGGGTTAATGAAAAACTGTTTTTT

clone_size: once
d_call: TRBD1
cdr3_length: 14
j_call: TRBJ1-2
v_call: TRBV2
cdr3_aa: CASKPYRGNYGYTF
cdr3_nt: TGTGCCAGCAAACCTTACAGGGGCAACTATGGCTACACCTTC

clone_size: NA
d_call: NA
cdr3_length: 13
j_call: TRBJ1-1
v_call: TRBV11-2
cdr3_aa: CASSFKGDTEAFF
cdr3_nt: TGTGCCAGCAGCTTCAAGGGGGACACTGAAGCTTTCTTT

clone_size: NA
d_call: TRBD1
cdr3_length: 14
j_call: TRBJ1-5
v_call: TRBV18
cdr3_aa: CASSPGTGEQPQHF
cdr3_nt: TGTGCCAGCTCACCGGGGACAGGGGAACAGCCCCAGCATTTT

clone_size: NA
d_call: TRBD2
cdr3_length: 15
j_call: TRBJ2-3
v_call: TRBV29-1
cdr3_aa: CSVEASGEVTDTQYF
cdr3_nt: TGCAGCGTTGAAGCTAGCGGGGAGGTCACAGATACGCAGTATTTT

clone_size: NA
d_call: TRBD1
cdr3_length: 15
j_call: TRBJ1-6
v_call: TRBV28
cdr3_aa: CASRWTGGTGSPLHF
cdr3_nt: TGTGCCAGCAGATGGACAGGGGGCACGGGTTCACCCCTCCACTTT

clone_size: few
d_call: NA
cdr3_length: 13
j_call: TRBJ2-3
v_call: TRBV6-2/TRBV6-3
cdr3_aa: CASSYRETDTQYF
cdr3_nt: TGTGCCAGCAGTTATAGGGAGACAGATACGCAGTATTTT

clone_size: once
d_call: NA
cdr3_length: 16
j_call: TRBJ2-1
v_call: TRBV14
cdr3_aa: CASSQDRGLNRNEQFF
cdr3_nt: TGTGCCAGCAGCCAAGACCGGGGACTCAACCGCAATGAGCAGTTCTTC

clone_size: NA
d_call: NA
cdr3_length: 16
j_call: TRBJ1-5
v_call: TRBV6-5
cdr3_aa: CASSSSGRQWGQPQHF
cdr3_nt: NA

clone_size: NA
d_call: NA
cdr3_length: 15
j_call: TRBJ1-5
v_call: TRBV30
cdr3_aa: CAWSVGGYGNQPQHF
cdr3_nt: TGTGCCTGGAGTGTAGGGGGTTACGGCAATCAGCCCCAGCATTTT

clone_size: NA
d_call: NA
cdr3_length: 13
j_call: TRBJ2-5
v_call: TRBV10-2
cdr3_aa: CAVSRDRRETQYF
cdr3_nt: TGCGCCGTCTCGAGGGACCGACGAGAGACCCAGTACTTC

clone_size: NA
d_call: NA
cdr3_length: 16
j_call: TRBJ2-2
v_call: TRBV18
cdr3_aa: CASSQISDSDTGELFF
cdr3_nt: TGTGCCAGCTCACAAATTTCGGACTCGGACACCGGGGAGCTGTTTTTT

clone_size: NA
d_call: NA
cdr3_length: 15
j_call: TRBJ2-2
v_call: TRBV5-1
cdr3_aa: CASSLAGVNTGELFF
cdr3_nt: TGCGCCAGCAGCTTGGCAGGGGTAAACACCGGGGAGCTGTTTTTT

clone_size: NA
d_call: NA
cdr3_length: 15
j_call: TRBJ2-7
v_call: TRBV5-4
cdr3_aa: CASSLGRAIEYEQYF
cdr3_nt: TGTGCCAGCAGCTTGGGCAGGGCCATCGAGTACGAGCAGTACTTC

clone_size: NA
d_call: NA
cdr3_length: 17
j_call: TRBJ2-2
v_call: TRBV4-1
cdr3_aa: CASSQGGRAPNTGELFF
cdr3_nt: TGCGCCAGCAGCCAAGGTGGTCGGGCCCCGAACACCGGGGAGCTGTTTTTT

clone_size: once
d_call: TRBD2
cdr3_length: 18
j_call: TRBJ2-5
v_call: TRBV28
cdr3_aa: CASSFPLAGGGRQETQYF
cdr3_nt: TGTGCCAGCAGTTTTCCCCTAGCGGGGGGTGGTAGGCAAGAGACCCAGTACTTC

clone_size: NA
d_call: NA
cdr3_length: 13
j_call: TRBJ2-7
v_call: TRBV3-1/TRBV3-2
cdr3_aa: CASSLRGILEQYF
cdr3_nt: TGTGCCAGCAGCCTACGGGGGATTCTTGAGCAGTACTTC

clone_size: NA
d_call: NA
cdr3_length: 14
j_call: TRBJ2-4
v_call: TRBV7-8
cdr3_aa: CASSSQWLSNIQYF
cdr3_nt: TGTGCCAGCAGCTCGCAATGGCTATCAAACATTCAGTACTTC

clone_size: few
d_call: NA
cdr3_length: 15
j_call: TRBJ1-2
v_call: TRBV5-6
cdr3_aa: CASSLSAVTRRGYTF
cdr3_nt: TGTGCCAGCAGCTTGTCGGCAGTGACACGTCGGGGCTACACCTTC

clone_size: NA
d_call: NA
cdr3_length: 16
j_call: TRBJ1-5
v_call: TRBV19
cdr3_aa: CASSMGSWGVNQPQHF
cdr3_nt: TGTGCCAGTAGTATGGGGAGTTGGGGCGTCAATCAGCCCCAGCATTTT

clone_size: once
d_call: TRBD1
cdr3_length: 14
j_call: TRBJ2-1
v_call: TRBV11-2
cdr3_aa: CASRTGWGTDEQFF
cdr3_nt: TGTGCCAGCAGGACAGGGTGGGGGACCGATGAGCAGTTCTTC

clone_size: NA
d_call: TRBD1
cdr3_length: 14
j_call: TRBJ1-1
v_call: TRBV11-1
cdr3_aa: CASSLAGQRREAFF
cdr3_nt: TGTGCCAGCAGCTTAGCGGGACAGCGCCGTGAAGCTTTCTTT

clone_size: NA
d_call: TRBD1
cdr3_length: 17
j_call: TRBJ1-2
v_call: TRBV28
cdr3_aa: CASSLAAHGQGLYGYTF
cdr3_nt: TGTGCCAGCAGTTTAGCCGCACACGGACAGGGCCTCTATGGCTACACCTTC

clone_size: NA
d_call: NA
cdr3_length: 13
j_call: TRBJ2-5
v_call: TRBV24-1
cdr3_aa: CATHSGKWKTQYF
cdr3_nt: TGTGCCACTCACAGTGGGAAGTGGAAGACCCAGTACTTC

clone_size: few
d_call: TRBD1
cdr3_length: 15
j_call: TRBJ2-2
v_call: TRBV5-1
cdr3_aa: CASISRGPNNGELFF
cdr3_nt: TGCGCCAGCATTAGCAGGGGGCCTAATAACGGGGAGCTGTTTTTT

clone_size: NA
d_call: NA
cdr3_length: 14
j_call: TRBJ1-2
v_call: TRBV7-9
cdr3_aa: CASSPEGVHYGYTF
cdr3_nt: TGTGCCAGCAGCCCAGAAGGGGTGCACTATGGCTACACCTTC

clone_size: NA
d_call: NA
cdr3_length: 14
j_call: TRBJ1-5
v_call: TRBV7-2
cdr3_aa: CASSLDGATQPQHF
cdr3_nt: TGTGCCAGCAGCTTAGATGGGGCCACTCAGCCCCAGCATTTT

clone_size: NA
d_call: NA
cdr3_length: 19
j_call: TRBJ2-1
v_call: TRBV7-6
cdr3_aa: CASSPHPPRGGSSYNEQFF
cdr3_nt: TGTGCCAGCAGCCCCCACCCCCCCCGTGGCGGAAGCTCCTACAATGAGCAGTTCTTC

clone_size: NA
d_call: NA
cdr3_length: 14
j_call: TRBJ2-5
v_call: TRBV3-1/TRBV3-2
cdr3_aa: CASSPPTKEETQYF
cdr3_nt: TGTGCCAGCAGCCCCCCCACTAAAGAAGAGACCCAGTACTTC

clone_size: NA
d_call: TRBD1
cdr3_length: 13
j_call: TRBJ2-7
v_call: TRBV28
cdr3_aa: CASSSPTGSEQYF
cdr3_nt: TGTGCCAGCAGTTCACCGACAGGGAGTGAGCAGTACTTC

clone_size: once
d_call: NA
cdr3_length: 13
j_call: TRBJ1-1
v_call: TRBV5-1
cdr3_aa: CASSLAGTAEAFF
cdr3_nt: TGCGCCAGCAGCTTGGCCGGGACCGCTGAAGCTTTCTTT

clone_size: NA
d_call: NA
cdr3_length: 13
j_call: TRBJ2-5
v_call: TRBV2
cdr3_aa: CASRAGGRETQYF
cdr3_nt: TGTGCCAGCAGGGCGGGTGGTCGGGAGACCCAGTACTTC

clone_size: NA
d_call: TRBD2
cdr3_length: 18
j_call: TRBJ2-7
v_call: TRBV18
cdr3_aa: CASSIARTSGSEVYEQYF
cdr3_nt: TGTGCCAGCTCAATTGCGCGGACTAGCGGGAGCGAAGTCTACGAGCAGTACTTC

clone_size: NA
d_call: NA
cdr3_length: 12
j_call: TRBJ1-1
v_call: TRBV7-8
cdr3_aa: CASRGRGTEAFF
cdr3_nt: TGTGCCAGCAGGGGCAGGGGAACTGAAGCTTTCTTT

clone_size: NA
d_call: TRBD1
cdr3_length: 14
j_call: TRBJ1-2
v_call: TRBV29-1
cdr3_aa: CSVEPGQGIGGYTF
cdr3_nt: TGCAGCGTTGAGCCGGGACAGGGAATCGGCGGCTACACCTTC

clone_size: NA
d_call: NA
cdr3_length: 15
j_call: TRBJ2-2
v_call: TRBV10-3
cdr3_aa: CAISETQGRPGELFF
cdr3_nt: TGTGCCATCAGTGAAACACAGGGCCGCCCCGGGGAGCTGTTTTTT

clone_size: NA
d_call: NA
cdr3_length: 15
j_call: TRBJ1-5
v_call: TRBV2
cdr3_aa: CASSLGVRGDSPQHF
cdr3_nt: TGTGCCAGCAGTCTAGGGGTCAGGGGCGACAGTCCCCAGCATTTT

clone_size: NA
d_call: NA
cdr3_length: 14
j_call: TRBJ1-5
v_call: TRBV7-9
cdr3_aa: CASSSLPDNQPQHF
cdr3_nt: TGTGCCAGCAGCTCCCTTCCCGACAATCAGCCCCAGCATTTT

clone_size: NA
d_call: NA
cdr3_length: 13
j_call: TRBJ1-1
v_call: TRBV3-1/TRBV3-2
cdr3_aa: CASSRQLGTEAFF
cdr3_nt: TGTGCCAGCAGCCGACAACTGGGGACTGAAGCTTTCTTT

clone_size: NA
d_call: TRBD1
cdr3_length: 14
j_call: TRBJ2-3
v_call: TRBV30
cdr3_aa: CAWSPGQVEDTQYF
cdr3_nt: TGTGCCTGGAGCCCAGGACAGGTTGAAGATACGCAGTATTTT

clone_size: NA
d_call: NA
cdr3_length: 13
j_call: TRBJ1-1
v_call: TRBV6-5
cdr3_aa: CASTLQLNTEAFF
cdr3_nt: TGTGCCAGCACCTTACAGTTGAACACTGAAGCTTTCTTT

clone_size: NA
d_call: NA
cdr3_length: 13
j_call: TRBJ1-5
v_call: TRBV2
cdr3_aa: CASSGGFGQPQHF
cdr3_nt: TGTGCCAGCAGTGGTGGGTTCGGGCAGCCCCAGCATTTT

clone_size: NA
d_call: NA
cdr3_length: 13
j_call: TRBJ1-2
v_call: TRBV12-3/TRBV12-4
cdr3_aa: CASTRTVDYGYTF
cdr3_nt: TGTGCCAGCACCCGGACAGTCGACTATGGCTACACCTTC

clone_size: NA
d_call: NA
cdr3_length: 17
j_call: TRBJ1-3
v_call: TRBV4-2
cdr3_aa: CASSQNRQESSGNTIYF
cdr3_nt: TGTGCCAGCAGCCAAAACCGACAGGAGAGCTCTGGAAACACCATATATTTT

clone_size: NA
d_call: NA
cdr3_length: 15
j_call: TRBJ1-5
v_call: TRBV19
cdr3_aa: CASRGPGRGNQPQHF
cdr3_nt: TGTGCCAGTAGAGGTCCGGGCAGGGGAAATCAGCCCCAGCATTTT

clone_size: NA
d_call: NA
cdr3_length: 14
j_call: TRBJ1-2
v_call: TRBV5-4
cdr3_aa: CASSFSRHNYGYTF
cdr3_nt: TGTGCCAGCAGCTTCTCTCGACACAACTATGGCTACACCTTC